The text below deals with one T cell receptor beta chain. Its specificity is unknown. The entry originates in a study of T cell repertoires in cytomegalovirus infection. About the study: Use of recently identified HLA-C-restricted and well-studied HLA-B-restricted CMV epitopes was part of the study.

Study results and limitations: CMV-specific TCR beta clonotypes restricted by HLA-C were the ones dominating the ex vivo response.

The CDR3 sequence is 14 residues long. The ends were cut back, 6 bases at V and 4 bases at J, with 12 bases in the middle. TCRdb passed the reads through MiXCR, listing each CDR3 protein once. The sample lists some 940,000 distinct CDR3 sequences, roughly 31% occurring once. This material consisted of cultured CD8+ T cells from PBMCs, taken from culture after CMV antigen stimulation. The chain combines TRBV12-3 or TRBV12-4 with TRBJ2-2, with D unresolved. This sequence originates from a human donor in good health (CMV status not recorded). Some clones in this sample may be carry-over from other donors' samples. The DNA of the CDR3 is TGTGCCAGCAGGGAAAATCCCCCCACCGGGGAGCTGTTTTTT. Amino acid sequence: CASRENPPTGELFF.